This T cell receptor (beta chain) was recorded in a study of shared clonotypes between healthy human individuals. Background on the study: CD4 naive cells filled three plates per donor, CD4 memory three, CD8 naive two and CD8 memory one.

Of note for this clone: Its antigen is currently unknown.

General study findings and limits: Shared clonotypes: approximately 4.5% naive CD4, around 4% naive CD8, about 2.2% memory CD4, 0.4% to 0.45% memory CD8.

This CDR3 has 11 amino acids. Trimming left V 6 bases short and J 13 bases short, with 13 bases between. Germline V gene data show CDR1 as MNHNS and CDR2 as SASEGT. In the original analysis: Filtering differed since immunoSEQ provided only junctions, with no quality scores. TCRdb's table, derived via immunoSEQ multiplex PCR, lists solely in-frame clones and lacks some. The V and J calls and clone size come from that table; D and trimming were worked out from the DNA. The repertoire holds about 330,000 clones, over 65% seen once, with around a tenth in the top ten. The sequenced sample consisted of memory CD4+ T cells sorted from blood. Subset here: CD45RA-negative fraction. The gene calls are TRBV6-1 and TRBJ2-4; D possibly corresponds to TRBD1 (5 bases). This TCR came from a man aged 25 to 40 in good health. The CDR3 loop reads CASSQGSQQYF. In DNA form, the CDR3 reads TGTGCCAGCAGCCAGGGATCGCAACAGTACTTC.